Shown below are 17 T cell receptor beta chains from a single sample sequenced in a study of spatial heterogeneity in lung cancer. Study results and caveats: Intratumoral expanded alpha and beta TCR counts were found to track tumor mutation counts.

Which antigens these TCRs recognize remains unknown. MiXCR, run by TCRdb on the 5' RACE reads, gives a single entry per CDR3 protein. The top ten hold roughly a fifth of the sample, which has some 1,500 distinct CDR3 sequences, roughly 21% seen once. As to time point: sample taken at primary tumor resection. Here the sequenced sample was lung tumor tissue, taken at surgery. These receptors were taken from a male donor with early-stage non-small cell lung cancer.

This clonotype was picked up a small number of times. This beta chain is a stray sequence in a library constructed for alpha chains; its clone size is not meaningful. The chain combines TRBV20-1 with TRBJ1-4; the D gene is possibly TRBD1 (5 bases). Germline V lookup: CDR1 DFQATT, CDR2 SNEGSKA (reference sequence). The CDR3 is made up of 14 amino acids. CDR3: CSPSRGQSTEKLFF. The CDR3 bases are TGCAGCCCCTCCCGGGGCCAGTCTACTGAAAAACTGTTTTTT.

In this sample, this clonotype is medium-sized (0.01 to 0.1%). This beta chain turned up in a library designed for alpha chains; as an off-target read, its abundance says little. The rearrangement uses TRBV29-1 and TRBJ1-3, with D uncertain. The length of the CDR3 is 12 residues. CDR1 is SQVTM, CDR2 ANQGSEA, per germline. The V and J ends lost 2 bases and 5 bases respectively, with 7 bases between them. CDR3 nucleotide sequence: TGCAGCGTTGAAACCGGACGAAACACCATATATTTT. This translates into CSVETGRNTIYF.

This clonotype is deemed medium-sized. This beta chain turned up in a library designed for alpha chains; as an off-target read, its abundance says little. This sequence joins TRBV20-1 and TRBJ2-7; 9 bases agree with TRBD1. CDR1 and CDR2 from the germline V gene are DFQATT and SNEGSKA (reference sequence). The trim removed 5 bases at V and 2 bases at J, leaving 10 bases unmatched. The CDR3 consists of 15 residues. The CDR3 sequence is CSAYLGTGRAYEQYF. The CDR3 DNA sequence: TGCAGTGCTTACCTCGGGACAGGGAGGGCCTACGAGCAGTACTTC.

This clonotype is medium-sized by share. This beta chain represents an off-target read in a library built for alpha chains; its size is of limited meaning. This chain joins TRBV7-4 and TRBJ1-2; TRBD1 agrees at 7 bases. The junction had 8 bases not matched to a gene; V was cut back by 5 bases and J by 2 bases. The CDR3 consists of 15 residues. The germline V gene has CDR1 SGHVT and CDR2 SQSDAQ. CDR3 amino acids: CASSEDRDGNYGYTF. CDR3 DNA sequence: TGTGCCAGCAGCGAAGACAGGGACGGGAACTATGGCTACACCTTC.

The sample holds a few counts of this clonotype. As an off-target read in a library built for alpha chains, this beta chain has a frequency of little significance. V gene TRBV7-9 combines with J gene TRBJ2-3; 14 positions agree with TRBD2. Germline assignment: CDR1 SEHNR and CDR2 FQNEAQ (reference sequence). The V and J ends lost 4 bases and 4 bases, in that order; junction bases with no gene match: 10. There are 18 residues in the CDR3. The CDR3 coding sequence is TGTGCCAGCAGCTCGACTAGCGGGGGGGATTCCCGCGCAGATACGCAGTATTTT. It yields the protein CASSSTSGGDSRADTQYF.

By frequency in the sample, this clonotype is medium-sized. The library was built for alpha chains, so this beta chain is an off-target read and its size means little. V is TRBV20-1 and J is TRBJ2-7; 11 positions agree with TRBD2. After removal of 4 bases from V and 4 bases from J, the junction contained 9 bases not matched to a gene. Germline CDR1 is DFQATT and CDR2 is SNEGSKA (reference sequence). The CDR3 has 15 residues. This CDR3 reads CSAIQLAGVGYEQYF. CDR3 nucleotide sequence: TGCAGTGCTATCCAACTAGCGGGAGTAGGGTACGAGCAGTACTTC.

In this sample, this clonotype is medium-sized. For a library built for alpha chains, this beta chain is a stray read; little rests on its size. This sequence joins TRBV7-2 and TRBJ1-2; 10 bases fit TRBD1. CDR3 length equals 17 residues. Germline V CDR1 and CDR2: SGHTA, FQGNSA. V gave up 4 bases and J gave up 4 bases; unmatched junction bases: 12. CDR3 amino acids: CASSSPGTGALFYGYTF. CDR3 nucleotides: TGTGCCAGCAGCTCCCCGGGGACAGGGGCCTTGTTCTATGGCTACACCTTC.

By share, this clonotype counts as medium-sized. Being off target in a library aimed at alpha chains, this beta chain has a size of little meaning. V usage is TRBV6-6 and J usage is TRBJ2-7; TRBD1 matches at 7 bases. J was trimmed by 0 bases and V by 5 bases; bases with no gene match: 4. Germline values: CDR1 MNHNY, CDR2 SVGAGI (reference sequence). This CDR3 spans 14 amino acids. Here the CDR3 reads CASSKGQTSYEQYV. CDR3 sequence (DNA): TGTGCCAGCAGTAAGGGACAGACCTCCTACGAGCAGTACGTC.

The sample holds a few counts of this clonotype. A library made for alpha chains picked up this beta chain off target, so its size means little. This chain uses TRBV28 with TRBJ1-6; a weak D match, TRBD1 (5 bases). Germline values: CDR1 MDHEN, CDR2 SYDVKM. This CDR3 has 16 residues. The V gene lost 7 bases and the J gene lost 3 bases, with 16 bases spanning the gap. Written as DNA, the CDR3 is TGTGCCAGCATCTGGGGGAAGCCTTACTATAATTCACCCCTCCACTTT. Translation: CASIWGKPYYNSPLHF.

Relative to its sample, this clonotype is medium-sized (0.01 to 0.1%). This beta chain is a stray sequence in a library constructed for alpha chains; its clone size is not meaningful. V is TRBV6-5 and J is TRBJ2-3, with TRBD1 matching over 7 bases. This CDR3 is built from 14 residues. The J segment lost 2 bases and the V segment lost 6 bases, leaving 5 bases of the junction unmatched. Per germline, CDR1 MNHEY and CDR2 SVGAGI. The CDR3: CASRLTGPTDTQYF. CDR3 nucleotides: TGTGCCAGCAGACTGACAGGGCCCACAGATACGCAGTATTTT.

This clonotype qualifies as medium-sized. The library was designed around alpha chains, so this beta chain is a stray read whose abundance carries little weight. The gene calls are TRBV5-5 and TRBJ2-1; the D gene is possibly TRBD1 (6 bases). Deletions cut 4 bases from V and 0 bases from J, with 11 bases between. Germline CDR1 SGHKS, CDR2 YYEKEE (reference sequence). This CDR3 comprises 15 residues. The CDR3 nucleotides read TGTGCCAGCAGCCAGGGGTGGAGCTCCTACAATGAGCAGTTCTTC. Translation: CASSQGWSSYNEQFF.

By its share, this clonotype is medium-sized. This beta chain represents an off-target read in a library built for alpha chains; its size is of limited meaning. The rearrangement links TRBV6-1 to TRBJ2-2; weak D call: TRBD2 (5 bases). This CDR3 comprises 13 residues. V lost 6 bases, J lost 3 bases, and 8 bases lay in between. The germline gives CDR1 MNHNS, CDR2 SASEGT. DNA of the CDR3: TGTGCCAGCAGACCGGGGTACACCGGGGAGCTGTTTTTT. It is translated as CASRPGYTGELFF.

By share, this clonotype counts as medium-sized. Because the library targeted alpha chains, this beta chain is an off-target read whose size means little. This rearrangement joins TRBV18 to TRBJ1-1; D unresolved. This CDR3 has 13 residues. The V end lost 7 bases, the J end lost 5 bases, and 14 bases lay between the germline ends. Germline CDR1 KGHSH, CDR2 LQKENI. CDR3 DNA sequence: TGTGCCAGCTACTCGGGCCTCGGGACTGAAGCTTTCTTT. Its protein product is CASYSGLGTEAFF. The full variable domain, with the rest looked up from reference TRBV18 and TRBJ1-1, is NAGVMQNPRHLVRRRGQEARLRCSPMKGHSHVYWYRQLPEEGLKFMVYLQKENIIDESGMPKERFSAEFPKEGPSILRIQQVVRGDSAAYFCASYSGLGTEAFFGQGTRLTVV.

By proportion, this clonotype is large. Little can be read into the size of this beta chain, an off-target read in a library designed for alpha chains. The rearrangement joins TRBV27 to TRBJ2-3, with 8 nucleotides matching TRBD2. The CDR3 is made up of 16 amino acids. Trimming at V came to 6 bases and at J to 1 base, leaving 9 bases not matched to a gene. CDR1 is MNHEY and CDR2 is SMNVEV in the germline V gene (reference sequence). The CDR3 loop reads CASSPSQTSGTDTQYF. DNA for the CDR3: TGTGCCAGCAGCCCCTCCCAGACTAGCGGCACAGATACGCAGTATTTT.

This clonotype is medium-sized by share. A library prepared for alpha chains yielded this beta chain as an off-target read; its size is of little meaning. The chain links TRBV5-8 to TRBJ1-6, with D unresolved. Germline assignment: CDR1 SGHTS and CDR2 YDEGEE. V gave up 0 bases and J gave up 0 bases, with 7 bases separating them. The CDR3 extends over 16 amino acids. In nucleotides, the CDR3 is TGTGCCAGCAGCTTGGAATGGGGCTCCTATAATTCACCCCTCCACTTT. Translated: CASSLEWGSYNSPLHF.

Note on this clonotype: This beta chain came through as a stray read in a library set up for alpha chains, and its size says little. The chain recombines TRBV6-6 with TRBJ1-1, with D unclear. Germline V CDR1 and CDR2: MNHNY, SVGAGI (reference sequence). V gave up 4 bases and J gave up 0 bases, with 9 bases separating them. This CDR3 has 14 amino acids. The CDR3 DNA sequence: TGTGCCAGCAGTTGGGAGGGTATGAACACTGAAGCTTTCTTT. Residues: CASSWEGMNTEAFF.

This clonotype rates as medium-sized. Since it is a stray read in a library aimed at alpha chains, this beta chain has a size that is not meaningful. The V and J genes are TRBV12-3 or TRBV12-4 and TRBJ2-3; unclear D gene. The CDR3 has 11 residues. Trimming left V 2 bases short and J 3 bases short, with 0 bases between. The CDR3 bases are TGTGCCAGCAGTTTAACAGATACGCAGTATTTT. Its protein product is CASSLTDTQYF.